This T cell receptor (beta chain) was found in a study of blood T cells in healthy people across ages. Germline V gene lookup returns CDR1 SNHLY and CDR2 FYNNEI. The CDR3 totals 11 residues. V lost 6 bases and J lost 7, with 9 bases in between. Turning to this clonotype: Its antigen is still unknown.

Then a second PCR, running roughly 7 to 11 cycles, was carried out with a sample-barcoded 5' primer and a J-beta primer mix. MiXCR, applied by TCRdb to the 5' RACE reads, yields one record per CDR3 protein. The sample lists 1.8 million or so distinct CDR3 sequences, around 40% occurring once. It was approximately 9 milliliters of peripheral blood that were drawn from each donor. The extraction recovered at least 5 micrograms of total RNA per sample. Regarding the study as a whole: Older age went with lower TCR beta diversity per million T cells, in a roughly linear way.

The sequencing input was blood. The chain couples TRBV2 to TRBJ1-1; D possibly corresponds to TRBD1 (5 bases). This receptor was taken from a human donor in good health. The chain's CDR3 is CASSGQYEAFF. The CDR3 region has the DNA TGTGCCAGCAGCGGACAATATGAAGCTTTCTTT.